The 23 T cell receptor beta chains presented below share a single source sample, sequenced in a study of blood T cell repertoires in COVID-19. The repertoire was sequenced with immunoSEQ multiplex PCR; TCRdb's copy has only in-frame clones and lacks some. The sample carries 250,000 to 300,000 clones, around 93% recorded once. The source material was PBMCs or T cells enriched from blood (not recorded which). The receptors were sampled from a human donor in a cohort exposed to, infected with or recovered from COVID-19 (not recorded which). The donor label of this sample is uncertain.

V is TRBV6-5 and J is TRBJ1-1; maybe TRBD1 (5 bases). The germline V and J ends were trimmed by 6 bases and 2 bases, with 16 bases remaining between them. The CDR3 totals 15 residues. Germline loops: CDR1 MNHEY, CDR2 SVGAGI. CDR3 protein: CASSLGLGGNTEAFF. For the CDR3, the DNA is TGTGCCAGCAGCCTAGGTCTGGGGGGAAACACTGAAGCTTTCTTT.

This chain uses TRBV7-2 with TRBJ1-5, with TRBD1 as a possible D gene (5 bases). CDR3 length: 15 amino acids. The V gene's germline CDR1 is SGHTA and CDR2 FQGNSA. Trimming took off 1 base at V and 0 bases at J, with 7 bases between the two ends. The CDR3 spells CASSLVGGSNQPQHF. The CDR3 coding sequence is TGTGCCAGCAGCTTAGTGGGGGGTAGCAATCAGCCCCAGCATTTT.

V gene TRBV3-1 (or the pseudogene TRBV3-2) combines with J gene TRBJ1-6, with 7 bases lining up with TRBD1. The CDR3 totals 15 residues. V was clipped by 2 bases and J by 6 bases; unmatched bases: 4. Germline-derived CDR1 and CDR2 are LGHDT and YNNKEL (reference sequence). The CDR3: CASSQSQGRNSPLHF. The DNA for the CDR3 is TGTGCCAGCAGCCAATCACAGGGGCGTAATTCACCCCTCCACTTT.

V gene TRBV2 combines with J gene TRBJ1-4; D is perhaps TRBD1 (5 bases). The CDR3 covers 14 residues. Trimming cost V 5 bases and J 3 bases, with 10 bases left between them. Germline assignment: CDR1 SNHLY and CDR2 FYNNEI. DNA of the CDR3: TGTGCCAGCAGTAACCAGGGCCCTAATGAAAAACTGTTTTTT. Its translation is CASSNQGPNEKLFF.

The V and J genes are TRBV30 and TRBJ1-2, with D maybe TRBD1 (6 bases). Trimming left V 7 bases short and J 0 bases short, with 9 bases between. The CDR3 loop spans 12 amino acids. CDR1 and CDR2 (germline): GTSNPN, SVGIG (reference sequence). The CDR3 DNA sequence: TGTGCCTTGGACAGAACTAACTATGGCTACACCTTC. Protein: CALDRTNYGYTF. Looking up the rest from reference TRBV30 and TRBJ1-2 gives the full variable domain: SQTIHQWPATLVQPVGSPLSLECTVEGTSNPNLYWYRQAAGRGLQLLFYSVGIGQISSEVPQNLSASRPQDRQFILSSKKLLLSDSGFYLCALDRTNYGYTFGSGTRLTVV.

The chain joins TRBV4-3 to TRBJ1-2; a weak D match, TRBD1 (6 bases). This CDR3 is 17 amino acids long. V was shortened by 4 bases and J by 5 bases, with 23 bases between the two germline ends. The germline CDR1 and CDR2 sequences are LGHNA and YSLEER. This CDR3 is CASSPVTGAKGGYGYTF. For the CDR3, the DNA is TGCGCCAGCAGCCCGGTGACAGGAGCCAAGGGGGGGTATGGCTACACCTTC.

The chain has TRBV7-9 and TRBJ1-5; a possible D gene is TRBD1 (5 bases). Germline V lookup: CDR1 SEHNR, CDR2 FQNEAQ (reference sequence). CDR3 length: 17 amino acids. V was cut by 1 base and J by 4 bases, with 17 bases left in between. CDR3 sequence reads: CASSLVRGTDGNQPQHF. DNA of the CDR3: TGTGCCAGCAGCTTAGTGCGCGGGACGGATGGTAATCAGCCCCAGCATTTT.

This clone appeared a few times. CDR3 bases: TGTGCCAGCAGCTTAGACGGGACAGGGGTTTCTGGCTACACCTTC. Translated, it gives CASSLDGTGVSGYTF. The V call is TRBV7-8, the J call TRBJ1-2, with 10 bases matching TRBD1. Germline assignment: CDR1 SGHVS and CDR2 FQNEAQ. V was pared by 1 base and J by 7 bases, with 6 bases of the junction left unmatched. This CDR3 contains 15 residues.

The genes are TRBV7-6 and TRBJ2-3; 7 bases line up with TRBD2. Trimming took 3 bases from V and 6 from J; bases not matched to a gene: 12. Germline CDR1 SGHVS, CDR2 FNYEAQ. The CDR3 spans 16 residues. This CDR3 is CASSFGRGRFGDTQYF. In nucleotides, the CDR3 is TGTGCCAGCAGCTTTGGGCGGGGGAGATTTGGTGATACGCAGTATTTT.

The rearrangement uses TRBV4-3 and TRBJ1-6, with 10 bases lining up with TRBD1. Per the germline V gene, CDR1 is LGHNA and CDR2 is YSLEER. The CDR3 sequence is 15 residues long. Trimming cost V 3 bases and J 10 bases; bases outside gene matches: 6. CDR3 bases: TGCGCCAGCAGCCAGGACAGGGGGGAAGGCTCACCCCTCCACTTT. Encoded protein: CASSQDRGEGSPLHF.

The chain is built from TRBV19 and TRBJ2-4; TRBD1 aligns across 8 bases. Germline lookup yields CDR1 LNHDA and CDR2 SQIVND (reference sequence). Losses at the gene ends were 3 bases for V and 6 bases for J; bases not matched to a gene: 7. The CDR3 loop spans 15 amino acids. The CDR3 sequence is CASSMRTGWRNIQYF. The CDR3 DNA reads TGTGCCAGTAGTATGAGGACAGGGTGGAGAAACATTCAGTACTTC.

The chain is built from TRBV19 and TRBJ1-1, with 10 bases aligning to TRBD1. CDR3 length equals 17 residues. V dropped 6 bases and J dropped 0; count of bases not matched to a gene: 10. From germline, CDR1 is LNHDA and CDR2 SQIVND (reference sequence). The CDR3 DNA follows: TGTGCCAGTAGCTTCATCTCCGGGACAGGGGTGAACACTGAAGCTTTCTTT. Amino acids: CASSFISGTGVNTEAFF. Supplemented by reference TRBV19 and TRBJ1-1, the full variable domain reads DGGITQSPKYLFRKEGQNVTLSCEQNLNHDAMYWYRQDPGQGLRLIYYSQIVNDFQKGDIAEGYSVSREKKESFPLTVTSAQKNPTAFYLCASSFISGTGVNTEAFFGQGTRLTVV.

The chain couples TRBV27 to TRBJ2-6; D unclear. Trimming shortened V by 6 bases and J by 1 base, and 7 bases separated the two germline ends. The CDR3 sequence is 14 residues long. In germline, CDR1 is MNHEY, CDR2 SMNVEV (reference sequence). The CDR3 is CASRGLSGANVLTF. The CDR3 bases are TGTGCCAGCAGGGGCCTATCTGGGGCCAACGTCCTGACTTTC.

J is TRBJ2-1 and V is TRBV7-2; tentative D call: TRBD1 (6 bases). This CDR3 region has 14 residues. Per the germline V gene, CDR1 is SGHTA and CDR2 is FQGNSA. The V end lost 6 bases, the J end lost 5 bases, and 14 bases lay between the germline ends. Here the CDR3 reads CASRPTGIDNEQFF. As DNA, the CDR3 is TGTGCCAGCAGACCAACAGGGATCGACAATGAGCAGTTCTTC.

The chain couples TRBV7-9 to TRBJ1-1, with D perhaps TRBD1 (5 bases). This CDR3 contains 14 residues. Germline V gene lookup returns CDR1 SEHNR and CDR2 FQNEAQ (reference sequence). With 3 bases removed from V and 6 bases from J, the gap between germline ends came to 14 bases. The CDR3: CASSFSKGLAEAFF. The DNA of the CDR3 is TGTGCCAGCAGCTTCTCCAAGGGGCTCGCTGAAGCTTTCTTT.

The V gene is TRBV3-1 (or the pseudogene TRBV3-2), the J gene TRBJ2-5, with 7 bases fitting TRBD2. V shed 4 bases and J 1 base; nucleotides not matched to a gene: 3. CDR3 size: 14 residues. From germline, CDR1 is LGHDT and CDR2 YNNKEL (reference sequence). CDR3 amino acids: CASSPRGVQETQYF. CDR3 nucleotide sequence: TGTGCCAGCAGCCCACGGGGGGTCCAAGAGACCCAGTACTTC.

This chain uses TRBV5-8 with TRBJ1-4; D is undetermined. The CDR3 contains 17 residues. Trimming took 0 bases from V and 0 from J, leaving 12 bases between them. From germline, CDR1 is SGHTS and CDR2 YDEGEE. The CDR3, as DNA: TGTGCCAGCAGCTTGGTCGGACTTTCTGCAACTAATGAAAAACTGTTTTTT. It yields the protein CASSLVGLSATNEKLFF.

Only one count was recorded for this clone. The chain uses TRBV5-1 and TRBJ1-5, with D unresolved. Between the trimmed V and J ends, which lost 4 bases and 5 bases, there was a span of 13 bases. Per germline, CDR1 SGHRS and CDR2 YFSETQ. The CDR3 runs to 14 residues. The CDR3 DNA reads TGCGCCAGCAGCCCGGCGGGCTCAGATCAGCCCCAGCATTTT. Translating gives CASSPAGSDQPQHF.

The chain links TRBV7-2 to TRBJ2-7; D possibly corresponds to TRBD2 (5 bases). Germline lookup yields CDR1 SGHTA and CDR2 FQGNSA. This CDR3 region has 14 residues. Trimming took off 3 bases at V and 0 bases at J, with 9 bases between the two ends. This CDR3 is CASSLMGSSYEQYF. The CDR3 DNA follows: TGTGCCAGCAGCTTGATGGGGAGCTCCTACGAGCAGTACTTC.

The CDR3 reads CASSSLTGPNYGYTF. In DNA, the CDR3 is TGTGCCAGCAGCTCCCTGACAGGACCCAACTATGGCTACACCTTC. This chain connects TRBV7-9 to TRBJ1-2, with D perhaps TRBD1 (6 bases). The CDR3 spans 15 residues. The germline V gene encodes CDR1 SEHNR and CDR2 FQNEAQ (reference sequence). V lost 4 bases and J lost 2, with 14 bases in between. The whole variable domain, filled in from reference TRBV7-9 and TRBJ1-2, reads DTGVSQNPRHKITKRGQNVTFRCDPISEHNRLYWYRQTLGQGPEFLTYFQNEAQLEKSRLLSDRFSAERPKGSFSTLEIQRTEQGDSAMYLCASSSLTGPNYGYTFGSGTRLTVV.

A single count supports this clone. The chain employs TRBV11-3 and TRBJ1-5; D is possibly TRBD1 (5 bases). CDR1 and CDR2 (germline): SGHNT, YENEEA. The CDR3 loop spans 18 amino acids. Trimming pared 0 bases from V and 4 bases from J, leaving 19 bases between. The CDR3, as DNA: TGTGCCAGCAGCTTAGAGGTGCTGAGCCGGGACTCTAATCAGCCCCAGCATTTT. It specifies CASSLEVLSRDSNQPQHF.

The rearrangement uses TRBV30 and TRBJ1-4; 7 nucleotides agree with TRBD1. Germline V gene data show CDR1 as GTSNPN and CDR2 as SVGIG (reference sequence). This CDR3 has 18 residues. The trim removed 1 base at V and 0 bases at J, leaving 11 bases unmatched. CDR3 nucleotides: TGTGCCTGGAGTGATCCTGGGGGACAGCCTGCAACTAATGAAAAACTGTTTTTT. This encodes CAWSDPGGQPATNEKLFF.

The chain has TRBV7-2 and TRBJ2-1; 8 bases are shared with TRBD1. This CDR3 is 17 amino acids long. Trimming removed 1 base from V and 3 bases from J; junction bases left unmatched: 8. Germline lookup yields CDR1 SGHTA and CDR2 FQGNSA. The CDR3 DNA reads as TGTGCCAGCAGCTTAGTTGTTGACAGGGGCTACTACAATGAGCAGTTCTTC. It specifies CASSLVVDRGYYNEQFF.